Below, 10 T cell receptor beta chains from the same sample are listed, as sequenced in a study of CD8 T cells in ankylosing spondylitis. Study conclusions and caveats: It appeared that ankylosing spondylitis blood was characterized by a TCR beta motif of eight highly homologous variants.

One entry per CDR3 protein results from TCRdb running MiXCR on the 5' RACE reads. There are roughly 90,000 distinct CDR3 sequences in the sample; around 8.3% occur only once, and 30% lies in the top ten. Antigens for these TCRs are unknown. The sequencing sample was made of blood, either unsorted or a sorted T cell fraction (not recorded which). The receptors were sampled from a male donor with ankylosing spondylitis.

The J gene is TRBJ2-7, the V gene TRBV11-2; 8 nucleotides match TRBD1. CDR3 length: 14 residues. Trimming cost V 1 base and J 2 bases; bases outside gene matches: 1. CDR1 and CDR2 (germline): SGHAT, FQNNGV. Here the CDR3 DNA reads TGTGCCAGCAGCTTAGGGACAGGGACCTACGAGCAGTACTTC. Translation gives CASSLGTGTYEQYF.

This clonotype was recorded many times. This chain joins TRBV6-1 and TRBJ2-1; 11 bases map to TRBD2. Germline trimming cut 7 bases from V and 7 bases from J; bases unmatched to any gene: 15. The CDR3 spans 17 residues. Germline V gene lookup returns CDR1 MNHNS and CDR2 SASEGT. The CDR3, as DNA: TGTGCCAGCAAGGGTTTCGAGAGACTAGCGGGATCAAATGAGCAGTTCTTC. Translated: CASKGFERLAGSNEQFF.

In its sample, this clonotype was seen many times. The chain combines TRBV5-4 with TRBJ2-2; D might be TRBD2 (6 bases). This CDR3 contains 16 residues. Germline CDR1 and CDR2: SGHNT and YYREEE (reference sequence). The V end was cut by 2 bases, the J end by 3 bases, with 14 bases between. The CDR3 DNA is TGTGCCAGCAGCTTAGGTCCGGGAGAGGACACCGGGGAGCTGTTTTTT. Its translation: CASSLGPGEDTGELFF.

This clonotype was recorded many times. CDR3 DNA: TGTGCCAGCTCACCGGGACCTGGGGCCAACGTCCTGACTTTC. It encodes CASSPGPGANVLTF. The chain employs TRBV18 and TRBJ2-6; D assignment may be TRBD1 or TRBD2 (5 bases each). From germline, CDR1 is KGHSH and CDR2 LQKENI. This CDR3 has 14 amino acids. The V and J ends lost 3 bases and 2 bases respectively, with 5 bases between them.

The rearrangement links TRBV19 to TRBJ2-1; D gene ambiguous. Germline V lookup: CDR1 LNHDA, CDR2 SQIVND (reference sequence). With 3 bases removed from V and 0 bases from J, the gap between germline ends came to 9 bases. CDR3 length equals 15 residues. The CDR3 sequence: CASSIGLNSYNEQFF. CDR3 DNA sequence: TGTGCCAGTAGTATCGGTTTGAACTCCTACAATGAGCAGTTCTTC.

This clonotype was picked up many times. The rearrangement joins TRBV20-1 to TRBJ2-7, with 8 bases fitting TRBD2. The V and J ends lost 6 bases and 2 bases, in that order; junction bases with no gene match: 9. The length of the CDR3 is 14 residues. Germline V gene data show CDR1 as DFQATT and CDR2 as SNEGSKA (reference sequence). CDR3 nucleotide sequence: TGCAGTGCCAGACGGAGCGGGAGTCCCTACGAGCAGTACTTC. Translating it yields CSARRSGSPYEQYF.

In its sample, this clonotype was seen many times. The chain couples TRBV12-3 or TRBV12-4 to TRBJ2-1, with 8 nucleotides matching TRBD1. This CDR3 region has 13 residues. V lost 5 bases and J lost 8; bases outside the gene matches: 5. The CDR3 DNA reads as TGTGCCAGCAGTAGGACAGGGATGGATGAGCAGTTCTTC. It is translated as CASSRTGMDEQFF.

V and J are TRBV19 and TRBJ1-5, with D possibly being TRBD1 (6 bases). The V gene lost 5 bases and the J gene lost 1 base, with 12 bases spanning the gap. Germline V gives CDR1 LNHDA, CDR2 SQIVND (reference sequence). The CDR3 consists of 15 residues. Here the CDR3 DNA reads TGTGCCAGTAGTGGGGAAGGGGGGAGCAATCAGCCCCAGCATTTT. It is translated as CASSGEGGSNQPQHF.

This clonotype came up a few times. The CDR3 nucleotides are TGCAGTGCTAGGGACAGGGGGCGGGAGCAGTTCTTC. It translates to CSARDRGREQFF. The V and J genes are TRBV20-1 and TRBJ2-1; 11 bases align to TRBD1. V gave up 3 bases and J gave up 10 bases; unmatched junction bases: 2. In germline, CDR1 is DFQATT, CDR2 SNEGSKA (reference sequence). This CDR3 has 12 residues.

The V and J genes are TRBV13 and TRBJ2-7; D call uncertain. The V end lost 0 bases, the J end lost 7 bases, and 7 bases lay between the germline ends. This CDR3 has 12 residues. Per the germline V gene, CDR1 is PRHDT and CDR2 is FYEKMQ (reference sequence). The CDR3 nucleotides read TGTGCCAGCAGCTTAGGCCGACGGGAGCAGTACTTC. Its protein is CASSLGRREQYF.